This entry describes one T cell receptor beta chain. This clone appeared once. This clone's antigen is unknown. No clone much larger than this one lies a single base away; base qualities are absent. The sample originates from a study of shared clonotypes between healthy human individuals (dated by TCRdb to 2019 to 2021). In terms of the full investigation: A few men and a couple of women, aged 18 to 49 years, made up the cohort. For each donor, three plates each were used for CD4 naive and CD4 memory, two plates were used for CD8 naive, and one plate was used for CD8 memory. The study deeply sequenced blood TCR repertoires of five healthy adults to estimate repertoire size and the extent of clonotype sharing between individuals. Different laboratories and diverse techniques were used to prepare libraries and sequence TCR repertoires, to increase sequencing depth and limit assay-specific biases. Each donor's leukapheresis produced roughly between roughly 0.9 and 8.9 billion PBMCs. What the study reported, not specific to this receptor: Sampling was restricted to blood, and TCR repertoires in tissues likely differ from the TCR repertoires found in blood. Rarefaction of sorted-subset datasets indicated incomplete sequencing despite the large sequencing depth. Naive subsets generally had larger estimated clonotype richness than memory subsets did. The genetic and exposure-history diversity represented was limited by the small number of donors. Pairwise subsampling led to the expectation that sequencing depth would affect the degree of clonotype sharing among donors. Higher generation probabilities were observed for clonotypes shared by all four sorted-subset donors than for non-shared clonotypes. About 4.5% of naive CD4, around 3.5% of naive CD8, approximately 2% of memory CD4, and 0.35% to 0.5% of memory CD8 clonotypes were shared across a few donors.

The CDR3 contains 15 residues, cysteine and phenylalanine counted. Only CDR3 DNA remains: 45 bases, in frame from the first base. Using the deep immunoSEQ assay, multiplex PCR amplified TCR CDR3 regions from genomic DNA. Extracted genomic DNA from each cell subset was distributed evenly across all wells of several immunoSEQ 96-well plates, and each plate was treated as a replicate. For sorted subsets, around 200 ng genomic DNA, equal to some 28,000 T cell genomes, was loaded into each replicate PCR. Purified libraries were quantified with a Qubit 3.0 fluorometer, sized on a Bioanalyzer 2100, and re-quantified with the KAPA Library Quantification kit. A separate single-read 150-cycle Illumina NextSeq 550 flow cell was used to sequence each immunoSEQ 96-well plate. The authors processed their data as follows. Because the immunoSEQ output included only junctional sequences and no quality scores, the filtering could not be the same as the filtering used for full-length reads. To assign V/J genes and CDR3, sequences were annotated using PyIR, a Python wrapper for IgBLAST v1.9, with IMGT germline references. Reads with weak V/J assignments (E-value above 1e-6), missing CDR3, stop codons, out-of-frame junctions, or ambiguous translated residues were removed. V3J clonotypes were defined as sequences sharing an identical inferred V gene, J gene, and CDR3 amino acid sequence. To compute the percentage overlap between repertoires, the number of shared unique clonotypes was divided by the size of the smaller repertoire. Repertoire richness was assessed with RTK rarefaction, the Chao1 estimator, and Recon v2.1 estimates of unobserved clonotypes. OLGA was used to compute generation probabilities for all TCRbeta clonotypes that the gDNA method yielded from a few donors. This is the immuneACCESS table as TCRdb keeps it, with only in-frame sequences that have V and J called. A part of the clones is gone; compared with another copy, unresolved V genes explain less than half, and the rest is unexplained. The V and J calls and the clone size are those of that table, but D and trimming were determined from the DNA. The sample table contains a few million clones; only one count was recorded for roughly 93% of them. 0.39% of the sample goes to the ten largest clones.

The donors were healthy, HIV-negative adults with no recently reported acute infections or vaccinations. All donors were Caucasian adults living in Nashville, Tennessee, USA. Magnetic negative selection was used to enrich CD4+ T cells, after which naive cells were positively selected on CD45RA and the negative fraction became the memory subset. Blood was obtained by leukapheresis, after which PBMCs were separated by Ficoll-Histopaque density gradient centrifugation and cryopreserved in liquid nitrogen vapor phase. Analytical flow cytometry was used to check the purity and quantity of each magnetically sorted T cell population. Genomic DNA was isolated from every sorted fraction and measured by UV absorbance on a Nanodrop 2000c.

The sequence derives from a man between 18 and 35 years old in good health. Some clones in this sample may be carry-over from other donors' samples. Sequenced material: naive CD4+ T cells from PBMCs. The cell subset or site label of this sample denotes: CD45RA+ positively selected. This sequence uses TRBV21-1 and TRBJ2-7; TRBD1, the D gene given by the table, was not confirmed from the DNA. TRBV21-1 is described as a pseudogene. DNA sequence: TGTGCCAGCAGCAACCTCTTGGGCCCTTCCTACGAGCAGTACTTC. Its translation reads: CASSNLLGPSYEQYF.